The next 5 T cell receptor beta chains were all read from a single sample in a study of beta chain features in type 1 diabetes. Study observations and caveats: For Type 1 diabetes patients, all four CD4+ subsets carried TCRB CDR3s that were moderately but significantly shorter.

Reverse transcription of all isolated RNA meant that expressed TCRB transcripts were sequenced. The repertoire was sequenced with immunoSEQ multiplex PCR; TCRdb's copy has only in-frame clones and lacks some. The sample has about 660,000 clones, roughly 13% seen once. Which antigens these TCRs recognize remains unknown. Sequenced input: naive CD4+ T cells from blood. These receptors were collected from a man in his late teens or twenties with type 1 diabetes.

There are a few counts of this clone. The chain has TRBV5-4 and TRBJ2-4, with D possibly TRBD1 on 5 matching bases. Trimming took 1 base from V and 6 from J, leaving 11 bases between them. The CDR3 sequence is 14 residues long. Germline CDR1 SGHNT, CDR2 YYREEE (reference sequence). The CDR3 DNA sequence: TGTGCCAGCAGCTTGACAGGACCCATAAACATTCAGTACTTC. This gives the protein CASSLTGPINIQYF.

V usage is TRBV4-2 and J usage is TRBJ1-1; no clear D gene. V lost 4 bases, J lost 6 bases, and 18 bases lay in between. Germline assignment: CDR1 LGHNA and CDR2 YNFKEQ. CDR3 length: 15 amino acids. CDR3: CASSLRTEGSSEAFF. CDR3 DNA sequence: TGTGCCAGCAGCCTTCGGACGGAGGGAAGCTCTGAAGCTTTCTTT.

For the CDR3, the DNA is TGTGCCAGTACCGGGACCGCTAGGGAGCAGTACTTC. Its translation: CASTGTAREQYF. This chain connects TRBV19 to TRBJ2-7; D possibly matches TRBD1 or TRBD2 (5 bases each). CDR3 size: 12 residues. The germline V gene has CDR1 LNHDA and CDR2 SQIVND (reference sequence). Trimming left V 7 bases short and J 7 bases short, with 14 bases between.

The chain has TRBV25-1 and TRBJ1-2, with TRBD1 matching over 7 bases. CDR3 length: 15 amino acids. CDR1 is MGHDK and CDR2 is SYGVNS in the germline V gene. V was clipped by 3 bases and J by 4 bases; unmatched bases: 8. The CDR3 DNA reads as TGTGCCAGCAGTGAGGAAGGGGGCGCGGGCTATGGCTACACCTTC. Translated, it gives CASSEEGGAGYGYTF.

The chain carries TRBV5-1 and TRBJ2-4; D not resolved. CDR3 length: 14 residues. Germline assignment: CDR1 SGHRS and CDR2 YFSETQ. V was clipped by 0 bases and J by 3 bases, with 7 bases between them. The CDR3 DNA follows: TGCGCCAGCAGCTTGGGGGATCACAAAAACATTCAGTACTTC. This encodes CASSLGDHKNIQYF.